A selection of T cell receptor beta chains follows, all from one sample in a study of cytomegalovirus exposure and HLA in healthy donors. The data were produced by immunoSEQ multiplex PCR, yet TCRdb's version contains in-frame clones alone and is incomplete. The repertoire holds roughly 150,000 clones, with 80% as singletons. Sequenced sample: PBMCs. Receptors originate from a woman between 40 and 55 years old in good health and CMV-seronegative. Each CDR3 is given with its conserved first and last residue. D genes are given only for firm matches. Some rows have no size entry. The others give once, few or many, or a class for an expanded clone.

v_call,d_call,j_call,clone_size,cdr3_nt,cdr3_aa
TRBV10-3,TRBD1,TRBJ2-7,NA,TGTGCCATCAGTAAACTAATCCCCGGACAGGGGGGCGAGCAGTACTTC,CAISKLIPGQGGEQYF
TRBV14,TRBD1,TRBJ2-7,NA,TGTGCCAGCAGCCAAACTGCCCGGGACAGGGAAAGGGAGTACTTC,CASSQTARDREREYF
TRBV9,TRBD2,TRBJ2-1,NA,TGTGCCAGCAGCGTAGATTGGGGACTAGGTCACAATGAGCAGTTCTTC,CASSVDWGLGHNEQFF
TRBV7-3,NA,TRBJ2-2,NA,TGTGCCAGCAGCCTATCGCCGGCGGCCGGGGAGCTGTTTTTT,CASSLSPAAGELFF
TRBV7-8,NA,TRBJ1-4,NA,TGTGCCAGCAGCCCGGACACTTATGAAAAACTGTTTTTT,CASSPDTYEKLFF
TRBV6-5,NA,TRBJ2-1,once,TGTGCCAGCAGTACCACACCTGGTGGCAATGAGCAGTTCTTC,CASSTTPGGNEQFF
TRBV9,TRBD2,TRBJ2-3,NA,TGTGCCAGCAGCGTAGGGGAGGGGTCAGATACGCAGTATTTT,CASSVGEGSDTQYF
TRBV11-3,NA,TRBJ2-7,few,TGTGCCAGCAGCTTCCGGGACTCGACCTACGAGCAGTACTTC,CASSFRDSTYEQYF
TRBV6-6,NA,TRBJ1-1,NA,TGTGCCAGCAGTTCCACCGGGAAAAAGAACACTGAAGCTTTCTTT,CASSSTGKKNTEAFF
TRBV29-1,NA,TRBJ2-1,NA,TGCAGCGCAACCAGGGACAATGAGCAGTTCTTC,CSATRDNEQFF
TRBV10-3,TRBD2,TRBJ2-7,NA,TGTGCCATCAGTGAGTCGGGGGGGGTGGCCTACGAGCAGTACTTC,CAISESGGVAYEQYF
TRBV5-4,TRBD1,TRBJ2-5,once,TGTGCCAGCAGCGCGACAGGGTCCCAAGAGACCCAGTACTTC,CASSATGSQETQYF
TRBV5-1,TRBD1,TRBJ2-2,NA,TGCGCCAGCAGCTTACAATACCCCGGGACAGCAAGGGCCGGGGAGCTGTTTTTT,CASSLQYPGTARAGELFF
TRBV5-1,NA,TRBJ2-5,NA,TGCGCCAGCAGCCAAATGCTAGGAACCCCAGAGACCCAGTACTTC,CASSQMLGTPETQYF
TRBV4-1,TRBD1,TRBJ2-6,NA,TGCGCCAGCAGAGGGACAGGGTCTGGGGCCAACGTCCTGACTTTC,CASRGTGSGANVLTF
TRBV2,NA,TRBJ2-1,few,TGTGCCAGCAGGGGGCGACGTGCTTCCTACAATGAGCAGTTCTTC,CASRGRRASYNEQFF
TRBV19,NA,TRBJ1-1,NA,TGTGCCAGTAGTATCCAGGTCCAGAACACTGAAGCTTTCTTT,CASSIQVQNTEAFF
TRBV28,NA,TRBJ2-7,NA,TGTGCCAGCAGTACCACGGGACATAGAATATATCAGCAGTACTTC,CASSTTGHRIYQQYF
TRBV9,TRBD1,TRBJ2-7,NA,TGTGCCAGCAGCAGGGACAGTCCTACCTACGAGCAGTACTTC,CASSRDSPTYEQYF
TRBV2,TRBD2,TRBJ2-5,NA,TGTGCCAGCGGAGCGGGACTGATGGAGACCCAGTACTTC,CASGAGLMETQYF
TRBV15,NA,TRBJ1-6,NA,TGTGCCACCAGCAGAGCCCCCGGGGGGGTCAATTCACCCCTCCACTTT,CATSRAPGGVNSPLHF
TRBV2,NA,TRBJ2-3,NA,TGTGCCAGCAGTGCTGCTAGAGTCTTAGATACGCAGTATTTT,CASSAARVLDTQYF
TRBV27,NA,TRBJ1-6,NA,TGTGCCAGTCGTCGGAGGGGCGCGGATAATTCACCCCTCCACTTT,CASRRRGADNSPLHF
TRBV6-1,NA,TRBJ2-3,NA,TGTGCCAGCAGCCCTAAGGGGGATACGCAGTATTTT,CASSPKGDTQYF
TRBV5-6,TRBD1,TRBJ2-4,NA,TGTGCCAGCACACGGCCGGGGAGGACAGGGAAAAACATTCAGTACTTC,CASTRPGRTGKNIQYF
TRBV11-2,NA,TRBJ2-1,NA,TGTGCCAGCAGCTTAGTCGAGATTTATGAGCAGTTCTTC,CASSLVEIYEQFF
TRBV27,NA,TRBJ1-2,few,TGTGCCAGCAGTTTATCGGGGGCGAACTATGGCTACACCTTC,CASSLSGANYGYTF
TRBV6-5,NA,TRBJ2-5,NA,TGTGCCAGCAGCCCCTCCGGCCAAGAGACCCAGTACTTC,CASSPSGQETQYF
TRBV21-1,NA,TRBJ2-5,NA,TGTGCCAGCCGGACTAGCGGGAGAGATGAGCAGTACTTC,CASRTSGRDEQYF
TRBV12-5,TRBD2,TRBJ2-3,NA,TGTGCTAGTGGTTTGGGACTAGCGGGGTTCACAGATACGCAGTATTTT,CASGLGLAGFTDTQYF
TRBV19,NA,TRBJ1-1,NA,TGTGCCAGTAGTCCGGGGTCGGGAGGGGTGAACACTGAAGCTTTCTTT,CASSPGSGGVNTEAFF
TRBV2,NA,TRBJ1-2,once,TGTGCCAGCAGACAGGGCTCAGCTAACTATGGCTACACCTTC,CASRQGSANYGYTF
TRBV7-6,TRBD2,TRBJ2-1,NA,TGTGCCAGCAGCTTAGGGACTAGCGTAAATGAGCAGTTCTTC,CASSLGTSVNEQFF
TRBV7-9,TRBD2,TRBJ2-1,NA,TGTGCCAGCAGCTCAACTAGCGGGGCCTACAATGAGCAGTTCTTC,CASSSTSGAYNEQFF
TRBV28,NA,TRBJ1-5,NA,TGTGCCAGCAGTTTGGAACATACTAGTCAGCCCCAGCATTTT,CASSLEHTSQPQHF
TRBV7-2,TRBD1,TRBJ1-2,NA,TGTGCCAGCAGCTTAGGGGCACAGGGGGTTTACTATGGCTACACCTTC,CASSLGAQGVYYGYTF
TRBV18,TRBD1,TRBJ2-7,few,TGTGCCAGCTCACCGCGACAGGGGGCCTACGAGCAGTACTTC,CASSPRQGAYEQYF
TRBV19,NA,TRBJ2-5,NA,TGTGCCAGTAGTACCCGGCAGGGGCAACCTCGGGAGACCCAGTACTTC,CASSTRQGQPRETQYF
TRBV4-3,TRBD1,TRBJ1-2,NA,TGCGCCAGCAGCCAGAACCGGGACAGGGTGACTTTCGCGAGGGGCTACACCTTC,CASSQNRDRVTFARGYTF
TRBV4-1,NA,TRBJ1-2,NA,TGCGCCAGCAGCCAAGTGGGGGGGGCGGGTGGCTACACCTTC,CASSQVGGAGGYTF
TRBV4-3,NA,TRBJ2-4,NA,TGCGCCAGCAGCCAAGGGCCCGTCAACAGAGCTGGTCAGTACTTC,CASSQGPVNRAGQYF
TRBV5-4,NA,TRBJ2-5,NA,TGTGCCAGCAGCCCCCCGAGGGGGAAGGGTCAAGAGACCCAGTACTTC,CASSPPRGKGQETQYF
TRBV11-2,TRBD1,TRBJ2-2,NA,TGTGCCAGCAGCCCCCGACAGGGTGGAACCGGGGAGCTGTTTTTT,CASSPRQGGTGELFF
TRBV29-1,NA,TRBJ1-2,NA,TGCAGCGTTGAACGAGAAAATGGCTACACCTTC,CSVERENGYTF
TRBV7-2,TRBD1,TRBJ1-4,NA,TGTGCCAGCAGTCCACAGGGGGCGGCTAATGAAAAACTGTTTTTT,CASSPQGAANEKLFF
TRBV28,TRBD1,TRBJ1-1,NA,TGTGCCAGCAGTATGACAGGGATGAACACTGAAGCTTTCTTT,CASSMTGMNTEAFF
TRBV11-3,NA,TRBJ2-1,NA,TGTGCCAGCAGCTTAGGGCTGGTAGGGGCAAGGGATGAGCAGTTCTTC,CASSLGLVGARDEQFF
TRBV5-1,TRBD1,TRBJ2-2,NA,TGCGCCAGCAGTCCAGACAGGGGTGGGACCGGGGAGCTGTTTTTT,CASSPDRGGTGELFF
TRBV5-1,TRBD1,TRBJ2-7,NA,TGCGCCAGCAGCTTGGAAGGGACAGGGTATTCCTACGAGCAGTACTTC,CASSLEGTGYSYEQYF
TRBV28,TRBD1,TRBJ2-7,few,TGTGCCAGCAACAGGGACGGGACAGGGACCTACGAGCAGTACTTC,CASNRDGTGTYEQYF
TRBV18,NA,TRBJ2-7,NA,TGTGCCAGCTCGCCGGGGACTGTTTCCTACGAGCAGTACTTC,CASSPGTVSYEQYF
TRBV18,NA,TRBJ1-2,NA,TGTGCCAGCTCACCACTCCTGACGGACTTAGGAGGTGGCTACACCTTC,CASSPLLTDLGGGYTF
TRBV7-2,NA,TRBJ2-3,NA,TGTGCCAGCAGCTCGGCTACGACTAGTGGGGCCACAGATACGCAGTATTTT,CASSSATTSGATDTQYF